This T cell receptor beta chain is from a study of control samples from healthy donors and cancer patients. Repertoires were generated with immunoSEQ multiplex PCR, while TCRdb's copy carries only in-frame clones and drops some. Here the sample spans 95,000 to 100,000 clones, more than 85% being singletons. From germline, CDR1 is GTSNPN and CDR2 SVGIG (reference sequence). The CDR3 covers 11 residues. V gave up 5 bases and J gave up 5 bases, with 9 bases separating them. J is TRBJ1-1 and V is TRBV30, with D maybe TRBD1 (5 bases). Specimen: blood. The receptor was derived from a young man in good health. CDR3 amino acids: CAWVGRTEAFF. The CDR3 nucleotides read TGTGCCTGGGTGGGACGGACTGAAGCTTTCTTT.